One and the same sample provided the 19 T cell receptor beta chains below, sequenced in a study of cytomegalovirus exposure and HLA in healthy donors. Primers: 60 Vbeta forward and 13 Jbeta reverse. Method: immunoSEQ multiplex PCR; TCRdb's copy keeps in-frame clones and lacks some. This sample has about 94,000 clones, with 75% to 85% found just once. Sequenced input: PBMCs. The receptors shown here come from a woman aged 40 to 50 in good health and CMV-seronegative.

The rearrangement uses TRBV9 and TRBJ1-1, with a tentative D call TRBD1 (5 bases). This CDR3 contains 14 residues. Germline assignment: CDR1 SGDLS and CDR2 YYNGEE. V was cut by 5 bases and J by 0 bases, with 11 bases left in between. CDR3 in amino acids: CASSQGGMNTEAFF. For the CDR3, the DNA is TGTGCCAGCAGTCAGGGCGGCATGAACACTGAAGCTTTCTTT.

The rearrangement joins TRBV9 to TRBJ2-3; no clear D gene. This CDR3 is built from 14 residues. Germline V gene lookup returns CDR1 SGDLS and CDR2 YYNGEE. Trimming shortened V by 0 bases and J by 6 bases, and 11 bases separated the two germline ends. The CDR3 is CASSVGSPSDTQYF. In DNA, the CDR3 is TGTGCCAGCAGCGTAGGTTCTCCTTCGGATACGCAGTATTTT. Combining the CDR3 with reference TRBV9 and TRBJ2-3 gives the whole variable domain DSGVTQTPKHLITATGQRVTLRCSPRSGDLSVYWYQQSLDQGLQFLIQYYNGEERAKGNILERFSAQQFPDLHSELNLSSLELGDSALYFCASSVGSPSDTQYFGPGTRLTVL.

A few counts support this clone. The chain has TRBV4-3 and TRBJ2-3; TRBD2 is a possible D gene (5 bases). Deletions cut 1 base from V and 0 bases from J, with 11 bases between. Germline loops: CDR1 LGHNA, CDR2 YSLEER. This CDR3 is 16 amino acids long. The CDR3 bases are TGCGCCAGCAGCCAAGCTCCTAGCCATAGCACAGATACGCAGTATTTT. Translation: CASSQAPSHSTDTQYF.

The chain uses TRBV4-3 and TRBJ2-2, with TRBD1 matching over 9 bases. Trimming removed 1 base from V and 6 bases from J; junction bases left unmatched: 6. Germline V gene data show CDR1 as LGHNA and CDR2 as YSLEER. The CDR3 loop spans 16 amino acids. As DNA, the CDR3 is TGCGCCAGCAGCCAAGTACAGGGGGCGCGCGCCGGGGAGCTGTTTTTT. Translated: CASSQVQGARAGELFF.

J is TRBJ1-1 and V is TRBV6-5; 7 bases fit TRBD1. CDR1 is MNHEY, CDR2 SVGAGI, per germline. The CDR3 sequence is 14 residues long. V dropped 7 bases and J dropped 2; count of bases not matched to a gene: 7. The CDR3 nucleotides are TGTGCCAGCAACTCCCGGACAGGAAACACTGAAGCTTTCTTT. Its protein product is CASNSRTGNTEAFF.

The chain has TRBV13 and TRBJ2-3; 11 bases map to TRBD2. V dropped 0 bases and J dropped 4; count of bases not matched to a gene: 9. The CDR3 runs 18 residues. Germline V gene data show CDR1 as PRHDT and CDR2 as FYEKMQ (reference sequence). DNA of the CDR3: TGTGCCAGCAGCTTAGGAGGTTATAGCGGGGGGGCATCAGATACGCAGTATTTT. As protein: CASSLGGYSGGASDTQYF. Full variable domain (remainder filled in from reference TRBV13 and TRBJ2-3): AAGVIQSPRHLIKEKRETATLKCYPIPRHDTVYWYQQGPGQDPQFLISFYEKMQSDKGSIPDRFSAQQFSDYHSELNMSSLELGDSALYFCASSLGGYSGGASDTQYFGPGTRLTVL.

Regarding this clone: One end of the junction fails to match germline, which may point to a read error. The chain combines TRBV7-9 with TRBJ1-6; D is uncertain. CDR1 and CDR2 (germline): SEHNR, FQNEAQ (reference sequence). This CDR3 is 13 amino acids long. Here the CDR3 reads CASSPKRDSPLNF. As DNA, the CDR3 is TGTGCCAGCAGCCCAAAGAGGGATTCACCCCTCAACTTT.

The V and J genes are TRBV5-1 and TRBJ1-6; 7 bases fit TRBD1. The CDR3 runs to 14 residues. Germline CDR1 and CDR2: SGHRS and YFSETQ. V trimming: 5 bases; J trimming: 7 bases; junction bases outside the gene matches: 6. The CDR3 DNA sequence: TGCGCCAGCAGGTCCGGGACAGAGAATTCACCCCTCCACTTT. Protein: CASRSGTENSPLHF.

This chain uses TRBV6-1 with TRBJ2-7; D is possibly TRBD1 (6 bases). V gave up 5 bases and J gave up 9 bases, with 23 bases separating them. The CDR3 runs to 15 residues. Per germline, CDR1 MNHNS and CDR2 SASEGT. The CDR3 DNA reads as TGTGCCAGCAGTTTCACCGGGACATTGCGGGTAGGGCAGTACTTC. It translates to CASSFTGTLRVGQYF.

This chain uses TRBV4-2 with TRBJ2-7; D possibly corresponds to TRBD2 (6 bases). The V gene lost 2 bases and the J gene lost 3 bases, with 11 bases spanning the gap. The germline V gene encodes CDR1 LGHNA and CDR2 YNFKEQ. This CDR3 is built from 14 residues. CDR3 nucleotides: TGTGCCAGCAGCCAACGGGGAGGTTTCTACGAGCAGTACTTC. It translates to CASSQRGGFYEQYF.

The chain is built from TRBV19 and TRBJ2-1; 12 nucleotides line up with TRBD1. The CDR3 loop spans 19 amino acids. Germline trimming cut 5 bases from V and 4 bases from J; bases unmatched to any gene: 15. In germline, CDR1 is LNHDA, CDR2 SQIVND (reference sequence). CDR3 sequence reads: CASSPVPGQGAFRYNEQFF. CDR3 in DNA: TGTGCCAGTAGTCCAGTCCCGGGACAGGGGGCCTTCAGGTACAATGAGCAGTTCTTC.

V is TRBV28 and J is TRBJ2-7; 7 nucleotides line up with TRBD1. The CDR3 is 14 residues long. The V segment lost 6 bases and the J segment 3 bases; nucleotides outside the gene matches: 8. Germline V lookup: CDR1 MDHEN, CDR2 SYDVKM. CDR3 loop: CASSLGQTIYEQYF. The CDR3 bases are TGTGCCAGCAGCCTGGGACAGACGATCTACGAGCAGTACTTC.

This clone was counted once. The rearrangement uses TRBV30 and TRBJ1-5; no firm D call. Germline values: CDR1 GTSNPN, CDR2 SVGIG (reference sequence). There are 14 residues in the CDR3. V lost 2 bases and J 1 base, leaving 9 bases between the germline ends. The CDR3 DNA reads TGTGCCTGGAGTAGCGGACTGAGCAATCAGCCCCAGCATTTT. It encodes CAWSSGLSNQPQHF.

The V gene is TRBV7-2, the J gene TRBJ2-3; tentative D call: TRBD1 (7 bases). The germline CDR1 and CDR2 sequences are SGHTA and FQGNSA. The CDR3 has 16 amino acids. The V gene lost 5 bases and the J gene lost 2 bases, with 17 bases spanning the gap. Written as DNA, the CDR3 is TGTGCCAGCAGCGAGGGGGCCGGAGGGGCCACAGATACGCAGTATTTT. It codes for CASSEGAGGATDTQYF.

The chain employs TRBV5-1 and TRBJ2-3; maybe TRBD2 (5 bases). V was clipped by 0 bases and J by 0 bases, with 11 bases between them. The V gene's germline CDR1 is SGHRS and CDR2 YFSETQ. This CDR3 spans 16 amino acids. Here the CDR3 reads CASSLAGPGSTDTQYF. The CDR3 nucleotides are TGCGCCAGCAGCTTGGCCGGGCCGGGGAGCACAGATACGCAGTATTTT.

The chain couples TRBV11-2 to TRBJ2-5, with D uncertain. This CDR3 is built from 14 residues. CDR1 is SGHAT, CDR2 FQNNGV, per germline. Trimming took 3 bases from V and 5 from J, leaving 13 bases between them. The CDR3 DNA sequence: TGTGCCAGCAGCTTCGAACTGCGGTTGGAGACCCAGTACTTC. As protein: CASSFELRLETQYF.

This clone was seen a handful of times. The chain joins TRBV6-1 to TRBJ2-7; 9 bases fit TRBD1. Germline V gene data show CDR1 as MNHNS and CDR2 as SASEGT. This CDR3 region has 19 residues. Trimming took 2 bases from V and 6 from J; bases not matched to a gene: 20. The CDR3 loop reads CASSEKGRGGTGRMSEQYF. In DNA form, the CDR3 reads TGTGCCAGCAGTGAAAAGGGCCGAGGGGGGACAGGGCGAATGAGCGAGCAGTACTTC.

J is TRBJ1-1 and V is TRBV4-3; TRBD1 agrees at 7 bases. Germline lookup yields CDR1 LGHNA and CDR2 YSLEER. This CDR3 comprises 16 residues. J lost 2 bases, V lost 1 base, and 7 bases had no gene match. CDR3: CASSQGGTVYNTEAFF. DNA for the CDR3: TGCGCCAGCAGCCAAGGGGGGACAGTCTATAACACTGAAGCTTTCTTT.

CDR3 nucleotides: TGTGCCAGCAGCTTAAGCGGGGGACAGGGAGAGAAACTGTTTTTT. Translation: CASSLSGGQGEKLFF. The chain uses TRBV7-2 and TRBJ1-4, with TRBD1 identical over 9 bases. Germline V gives CDR1 SGHTA, CDR2 FQGNSA. The J segment lost 11 bases and the V segment lost 2 bases, leaving 9 bases of the junction unmatched. The CDR3 spans 15 residues.